These 24 T cell receptor beta chains share one sample of origin, sequenced in a study of T-cell reconstitution after alpha-beta-depleted transplantation in children. It was with unique molecular identifiers that the TCRbeta library was prepared. In TCRdb, the PCR reads were re-called with MiXCR into one record per CDR3 protein. The table records approximately 1,000,000 distinct CDR3 sequences, 25% to 30% of them present only once. The input for sequencing was PBMCs, mostly from graft donor cells, taken 360 days after TCRalphabeta/CD19-depleted stem cell transplant. These receptors came from a boy under two years old who had a stem cell transplant for SCID, so the T cells may come from the graft donor.

The gene calls are TRBV9 and TRBJ2-7; possibly TRBD1 or TRBD2 for D (6 bases each). Germline CDR1 reads SGDLS; CDR2 reads YYNGEE. The CDR3 runs to 16 residues. The V and J ends lost 4 bases and 0 bases respectively, with 17 bases between them. Written as DNA, the CDR3 is TGTGCCAGCAGCCCTCGCAGGGGACTCAGCTCCTACGAGCAGTACTTC. Protein sequence: CASSPRRGLSSYEQYF.

The chain combines TRBV7-9 with TRBJ1-4; no firm D call. The length of the CDR3 is 15 residues. Trimming removed 3 bases at V and 0 bases at J, with 8 bases between. Germline V gene sequence: CDR1 SEHNR, CDR2 FQNEAQ (reference sequence). This chain's CDR3 is CASSFGPTTNEKLFF. The CDR3 DNA follows: TGTGCCAGCAGCTTCGGGCCGACAACTAATGAAAAACTGTTTTTT.

This sequence joins TRBV20-1 and TRBJ2-1; D unclear. The CDR3 has 17 amino acids. Germline CDR1 DFQATT, CDR2 SNEGSKA (reference sequence). V was trimmed by 3 bases and J by 0 bases, leaving 18 bases between them. The CDR3 nucleotides are TGCAGTGCTAGCGGACCGTATTATCTGGGCTCCTACAATGAGCAGTTCTTC. Encoded protein: CSASGPYYLGSYNEQFF.

This clonotype was picked up a small number of times. This chain connects TRBV20-1 to TRBJ2-4, with 7 bases aligning to TRBD1. Germline V gives CDR1 DFQATT, CDR2 SNEGSKA (reference sequence). The CDR3 is 16 amino acids. Germline trimming cut 5 bases from V and 8 bases from J; bases unmatched to any gene: 18. The CDR3 region has the DNA TGCAGTGCTTTCCCGGACAGGAGCCTACCCCTAGACATTCAGTACTTC. It codes for CSAFPDRSLPLDIQYF.

This chain joins TRBV6-2 or TRBV6-3 and TRBJ2-1; 11 bases match TRBD1. The CDR3 has 14 amino acids. V lost 7 bases and J lost 9; bases outside the gene matches: 8. CDR1 and CDR2 (germline): MNHEY, SVGEGT. The CDR3 here is CASTRDRGRFEQFF. In DNA form, the CDR3 reads TGTGCCAGCACCCGGGACAGGGGGAGGTTTGAGCAGTTCTTC.

J is TRBJ2-7 and V is TRBV29-1; D is uncertain. Germline CDR1 reads SQVTM; CDR2 reads ANQGSEA. V lost 6 bases to trimming and J lost 0 bases, with 18 bases between them. The length of the CDR3 is 15 residues. The DNA of the CDR3 is TGCAGCGTCAAAGGGAACAATAAGAGCTCCTACGAGCAGTACTTC. Amino acids: CSVKGNNKSSYEQYF.

This rearrangement joins TRBV5-1 to TRBJ2-7; D gene uncertain. The CDR3 contains 16 residues. V was shortened by 0 bases and J by 5 bases, with 18 bases between the two germline ends. Germline V gene sequence: CDR1 SGHRS, CDR2 YFSETQ. The CDR3 is CASSLGVQWVSDEQYF. The CDR3 nucleotides are TGCGCCAGCAGCTTGGGGGTCCAATGGGTGTCGGACGAGCAGTACTTC. Together with reference TRBV5-1 and TRBJ2-7, the CDR3 gives the full variable domain: KAGVTQTPRYLIKTRGQQVTLSCSPISGHRSVSWYQQTPGQGLQFLFEYFSETQRNKGNFPGRFSGRQFSNSRSEMNVSTLELGDSALYLCASSLGVQWVSDEQYFGPGTRLTVT.

The chain has TRBV5-1 and TRBJ2-1; D may match TRBD1 or TRBD2 (5 bases each). Germline V gene sequence: CDR1 SGHRS, CDR2 YFSETQ. V gave up 6 bases and J gave up 0 bases, with 13 bases separating them. This CDR3 region has 15 residues. CDR3 region: CASTWDGSSYNEQFF. Here the CDR3 DNA reads TGCGCCAGCACCTGGGACGGTAGCTCCTACAATGAGCAGTTCTTC.

The chain's CDR3 is CSAREITTNNEQFF. CDR3 DNA sequence: TGCAGTGCTAGAGAGATCACTACCAACAATGAGCAGTTCTTC. This chain connects TRBV20-1 to TRBJ2-1, with D unresolved. V shed 0 bases and J shed 5 bases, with 11 bases lying between them. In germline, CDR1 is DFQATT, CDR2 SNEGSKA (reference sequence). The CDR3 is 14 amino acids.

V and J are TRBV12-3 or TRBV12-4 and TRBJ2-1; D is uncertain. The CDR3 covers 14 residues. V lost 7 bases and J 5 bases, leaving 15 bases between the germline ends. This CDR3 is CASTLRVSNNEQFF. The CDR3 nucleotides read TGTGCCAGCACCCTAAGAGTCAGTAACAATGAGCAGTTCTTC.

The chain carries TRBV3-1 and TRBJ2-5; possibly TRBD2 for D (5 bases). The CDR3 extends over 15 amino acids. Germline V gene sequence: CDR1 LGHDT, CDR2 YNNKEL (reference sequence). Trimming pared 1 base from V and 4 bases from J, leaving 13 bases between. CDR3 region: CASSQASKGRETQYF. The CDR3 DNA sequence: TGTGCCAGCAGCCAAGCTAGCAAGGGTAGAGAGACCCAGTACTTC.

This clonotype came up a few times. The rearrangement uses TRBV11-2 and TRBJ1-2; TRBD1 might be the D (5 bases). Germline V gives CDR1 SGHAT, CDR2 FQNNGV. The V gene lost 5 bases and the J gene lost 13 bases, with 17 bases spanning the gap. The CDR3 has 12 amino acids. The CDR3 region has the DNA TGTGCCAGCAGCCCCGGGACGGATATTTTCACCTTC. This translates into CASSPGTDIFTF.

The chain couples TRBV29-1 to TRBJ2-7; possible D gene TRBD1, 6 bases. The germline CDR1 and CDR2 sequences are SQVTM and ANQGSEA. Trimming took off 7 bases at V and 0 bases at J, with 16 bases between the two ends. The CDR3 runs 14 residues. CDR3 protein: CSGITGPSSYEQYF. The CDR3 DNA reads as TGCAGCGGTATTACAGGGCCGAGCTCCTACGAGCAGTACTTC.

Ten or more counts support this clonotype. The rearrangement joins TRBV12-3 or TRBV12-4 to TRBJ1-1; 7 nucleotides align to TRBD1. The CDR3 has 14 amino acids. The J segment lost 6 bases and the V segment lost 6 bases, leaving 10 bases of the junction unmatched. The CDR3 DNA follows: TGTGCCAGCAGCACCGGACAGGTTGGGGCTGAAGCTTTCTTT. It yields the protein CASSTGQVGAEAFF.

The chain employs TRBV20-1 and TRBJ1-2; no reliable D call. Germline values: CDR1 DFQATT, CDR2 SNEGSKA (reference sequence). V was pared by 5 bases and J by 1 base, with 5 bases between. The CDR3 loop spans 11 amino acids. CDR3 sequence reads: CSARNNYGYTF. Written as DNA, the CDR3 is TGCAGTGCTCGAAATAACTATGGCTACACCTTC.

This clonotype turned up a few times. The gene calls are TRBV6-1 and TRBJ1-5, with TRBD1 as a possible D gene (5 bases). Germline V gives CDR1 MNHNS, CDR2 SASEGT. Trimming cost V 5 bases and J 1 base, with 15 bases left between them. The CDR3 loop spans 16 amino acids. As DNA, the CDR3 is TGTGCCAGCAGTCCATGGGGGATCGGGAGCAATCAGCCCCAGCATTTT. Amino acid sequence: CASSPWGIGSNQPQHF.

This clonotype was picked up a small number of times. The chain couples TRBV6-1 to TRBJ1-1; no clear D gene. V lost 5 bases and J lost 8, with 21 bases in between. Germline CDR1 is MNHNS and CDR2 is SASEGT. This CDR3 is built from 15 residues. DNA for the CDR3: TGTGCCAGCAGTCCTCTCGGTGGCCCCGGAACCGAAGCTTTCTTT. It is translated as CASSPLGGPGTEAFF.

The chain uses TRBV9 and TRBJ2-3; D not resolved. CDR1 and CDR2 (germline): SGDLS, YYNGEE. The CDR3 totals 15 residues. The V end lost 4 bases, the J end lost 5 bases, and 17 bases lay between the germline ends. The CDR3, as DNA: TGTGCCAGCAGCTTACGGACCCGAGCCCTAGATACGCAGTATTTT. This codes for CASSLRTRALDTQYF.

This chain connects TRBV29-1 to TRBJ2-1; tentatively, D is TRBD2 (6 bases). The CDR3 extends over 14 amino acids. Trimming removed 3 bases at V and 3 bases at J, with 12 bases between. Per the germline V gene, CDR1 is SQVTM and CDR2 is ANQGSEA. CDR3 residues: CSVEAGGLYNEQFF. DNA for the CDR3: TGCAGCGTTGAGGCCGGGGGACTCTACAATGAGCAGTTCTTC.

There are a few counts of this clonotype. The chain is built from TRBV7-2 and TRBJ1-1; 8 bases match TRBD1. CDR3 size: 18 residues. Trimming at V came to 0 bases and at J to 4 bases, leaving 13 bases not matched to a gene. Germline CDR1 is SGHTA and CDR2 is FQGNSA. The CDR3 reads CASSLAGQGSVVSTEAFF. In nucleotides, the CDR3 is TGTGCCAGCAGCTTAGCCGGACAGGGTTCAGTTGTGAGCACTGAAGCTTTCTTT.

This clonotype was detected a few times. The gene calls are TRBV2 and TRBJ2-5; D gene ambiguous. V lost 0 bases to trimming and J lost 4 bases, with 15 bases between them. CDR3 size: 16 residues. CDR1 is SNHLY and CDR2 is FYNNEI in the germline V gene. The CDR3 DNA reads as TGTGCCAGCAGTGAAGCGCGTCTTAGGGCCCGAGAGACCCAGTACTTC. This translates into CASSEARLRARETQYF.

The chain uses TRBV6-2 or TRBV6-3 and TRBJ2-1, with D possibly TRBD2 on 5 matching bases. The CDR3 covers 11 residues. Trimming left V 10 bases short and J 7 bases short, with 11 bases between. Germline assignment: CDR1 MNHEY and CDR2 SVGEGT. DNA for the CDR3: TGTGCCACGGCAGCGGCAAATGAGCAGTTCTTC. Its translation: CATAAANEQFF.

The V call is TRBV5-1, the J call TRBJ2-7; D might be TRBD2 (6 bases). Germline V lookup: CDR1 SGHRS, CDR2 YFSETQ. Trimming left V 4 bases short and J 0 bases short, with 14 bases between. The CDR3 length is 15 residues. The CDR3 region has the DNA TGCGCCAGCAGCCACGGGGACGGGAGCTCCTACGAGCAGTACTTC. This sequence encodes CASSHGDGSSYEQYF.

The chain is built from TRBV7-9 and TRBJ2-1; 8 positions agree with TRBD2. The CDR3 sequence is 15 residues long. Germline CDR1 is SEHNR and CDR2 is FQNEAQ (reference sequence). V lost 1 base to trimming and J lost 8 bases; unmatched junction nucleotides: 7. The CDR3 DNA follows: TGTGCCAGCAGCTTAGACGCGGGGGGCCAGGATGAGCAGTTCTTC. This translates into CASSLDAGGQDEQFF.